The rows below give T cell receptor beta chains drawn from one sample of a study of blood T cell repertoires in COVID-19. Assay used: immunoSEQ multiplex PCR; TCRdb lists only in-frame clones, some missing. Found here are about 250,000 clones, approximately 80% of them singletons; the top ten hold 8.9%. The sample comprised peripheral blood. The origin of the receptors is a man at least 80 years old with acute or convalescent COVID-19. The CDR3 runs from the conserved cysteine through the conserved F or W. The order of the fields is J gene, V gene, D gene, clone size, CDR3 DNA, CDR3 protein. A D gene is named only where the DNA matches it firmly. Only part of the rows carry a size: once, few, many, or a class if the clone is expanded.

TRBJ1-6 TRBV18 TRBD1 few TGTGCCAGCTCACTAACCGGGACAGGGGAGGCTTCACCCCTCCACTTT CASSLTGTGEASPLHF
TRBJ1-2 TRBV6-5 TRBD1 - TGTGCCAGCAGTCGAGGGGACAGGATCAACTATGGCTACACCTTC CASSRGDRINYGYTF
TRBJ2-7 TRBV18 TRBD1 once TGTGCCAGCTCCGGACAGGGAGGATCAGGAACGGGGACTTACGAGCAGTACTTC CASSGQGGSGTGTYEQYF
TRBJ2-1 TRBV2 - - TGTGCCACCTCGGGGGACAATGAGCAGTTCTTC CATSGDNEQFF
TRBJ1-1 TRBV10-3 - few TGTGCCATCGGGGGCCAGGGAATGAACACTGAAGCTTTCTTT CAIGGQGMNTEAFF
TRBJ1-1 TRBV6-5 - once TGTGCCAGCAGTTCCCCCGGCACTGAAGCTTTCTTT CASSSPGTEAFF
TRBJ2-5 TRBV9 - few TGTGCCAGCAGCGTTGCGGGGACGGAGACCCAGTACTTC CASSVAGTETQYF
TRBJ1-5 TRBV28 - - TGTGCCAGCAGTTTAGGTTGGGGGAGGGGTGGTAATCAGCCCCAGCATTTT CASSLGWGRGGNQPQHF
TRBJ2-7 TRBV5-1 - - TGCGCCAGCTCGGAAGCGCGCCACGAGCAGTACTTC CASSEARHEQYF
TRBJ1-1 TRBV6-6 - few TGTGCCAGCAGTTACCCTACCGCTGGACAGTCTGAAGCTTTCTTT CASSYPTAGQSEAFF
TRBJ2-1 TRBV7-3 - - TGTGCCAGCAGCTTAACTGCGCTTAGCTCCTACAATGAGCAGTTCTTC CASSLTALSSYNEQFF
TRBJ2-3 TRBV4-1 - few TGCGCCAGCAGCCAATCGTTGAGACTAGGCACAGATACGCAGTATTTT CASSQSLRLGTDTQYF
TRBJ2-1 TRBV6-1 - - TGTGCCAGCAGTGGAGGGTGGGGGCGTGGAAGGACCGTGCAATTCTTC CASSGGWGRGRTVQFF
TRBJ2-3 TRBV5-1 - - TGCGCCAGCAGCCCTACTAGCACAGATACGCAGTATTTT CASSPTSTDTQYF
TRBJ2-7 TRBV5-1 - - TGCGCCAGCAGCTGGGGCCCCGATCCCCCCGAGCAGTACTTC CASSWGPDPPEQYF
TRBJ2-1 TRBV6-5 - - TGTGCCAGCACCCCTACTGGGCCTCTTAGGAATGAGCAGTTCTTC CASTPTGPLRNEQFF
TRBJ1-1 TRBV7-6 - once TGTGCCAGCAGCTTAGCCGCAGGTCTGAACACTGAAGCTTTCTTT CASSLAAGLNTEAFF
TRBJ2-1 TRBV18 - - TGTGCCAGCTTTACCAGTGCGCGGAAGACTATTTCCTACAATGAGCAGTTCTTC CASFTSARKTISYNEQFF
TRBJ2-7 TRBV7-9 - - TGTGCCAGCACCGAGATTAGCAAATACGAGCAGTACTTC CASTEISKYEQYF
TRBJ1-4 TRBV10-3 - few TGTGCCATCAGGAGGGACTTGAATGAAAAACTGTTTTTT CAIRRDLNEKLFF
TRBJ1-6 TRBV11-2 TRBD1 - TGTGCCAGCGAGGGGACAGGTTCCTATAATTCACCCCTCCACTTT CASEGTGSYNSPLHF
TRBJ1-2 TRBV12-5 TRBD1 - TGTGCTAGTGACCCGAGAGGGGGCGGCTATGGCTACACCTTC CASDPRGGGYGYTF
TRBJ2-7 TRBV11-1 - once TGTGCCAGCAGCTTAGCGGAGGAATTGGGTTTGTACGAGCAGTACTTC CASSLAEELGLYEQYF
TRBJ1-1 TRBV19 TRBD1 few TGTGCCAGTAGTCTCCCAACCACGACAGGGGGAAAAGCTTTCTTT CASSLPTTTGGKAFF
TRBJ1-1 TRBV6-5 - many TGTGCCAGCAGTTACGGAGTTAACAGGGTGAACACTGAAGCTTTCTTT CASSYGVNRVNTEAFF
TRBJ2-7 TRBV6-5 TRBD2 few TGTGCCAGCAGAAAGCGGGACCCGCCCTACGAGCAGTACTTC CASRKRDPPYEQYF
TRBJ1-1 TRBV24-1 TRBD1 - TGTGCCACCAGTGATTCAAGAAGGAGGGGGCGTTCAGGGACTGAAGCTTTCTTT CATSDSRRRGRSGTEAFF
TRBJ1-2 TRBV7-9 TRBD1 - TGTGCCAGCAGCTTAGGAAGGGGGGACAGGGGGCGATATGACTATGGCTACACCTTC CASSLGRGDRGRYDYGYTF
TRBJ1-5 TRBV5-8 - once TGTGCCAGCAGCTTGGAGGGGCAGAGCAATCAGCCCCAGCATTTT CASSLEGQSNQPQHF
TRBJ2-1 TRBV18 TRBD2 - TGTGCCAGCTCACAGCTAGCGGGAGGGGGCAATGAGCAGTTCTTC CASSQLAGGGNEQFF
TRBJ2-1 TRBV27 TRBD1 - TGTGCCAGTTCACAGGGGGCGTTGTCCTACAATGAGCAGTTCTTC CASSQGALSYNEQFF
TRBJ2-5 TRBV3-1/TRBV3-2 - few TGTGCCAGCAGCCCGGACAGCCCGGACGGGACCCAGTACTTC CASSPDSPDGTQYF
TRBJ2-5 TRBV18 TRBD2 few TGTGCCAGCTCACCTCGAGCGGGGGAAGAGACCCAGTACTTC CASSPRAGEETQYF
TRBJ1-2 TRBV7-9 - - TGTGCCAGCAGCTACGAAGGGGGTGGCTACACCTTC CASSYEGGGYTF
TRBJ1-1 TRBV27 - - TGTGCCAGCAGTTTTTCAGTGATGAACACTGAAGCTTTCTTT CASSFSVMNTEAFF
TRBJ2-3 TRBV14 - - TGTGCCAGCAGCCCGTACTACACAGATACGCAGTATTTT CASSPYYTDTQYF
TRBJ2-7 TRBV7-9 - - TGTGCCAGCAGCCCCGGACAGTCCTACGAGCAGTACTTC CASSPGQSYEQYF
TRBJ1-2 TRBV19 - - TGTGCCAGTATGATGAGGGGGAGCAGGGTCGATGGCTACACCTTC CASMMRGSRVDGYTF
TRBJ2-3 TRBV19 TRBD2 - TGTGCCAGTAGTATAGAAGCCAGGGCTAGCGGGAGGAGCACAGATACGCAGTATTTT CASSIEARASGRSTDTQYF
TRBJ1-5 TRBV23-1 - - TGCGCCAGCATCCTTCAGCAGGGTCATCAGCCCCAGCATTTT CASILQQGHQPQHF
TRBJ1-4 TRBV5-1 TRBD1 - TGCGCCAGCAGCTTGGGACAGGGGGTGGGAACGAATGAAAAACTGTTTTTT CASSLGQGVGTNEKLFF
TRBJ1-1 TRBV7-2 - once TGTGCCAGCAGCTTCTCAGCACAGGGCACTGAAGCTTTCTTT CASSFSAQGTEAFF
TRBJ1-1 TRBV7-9 TRBD1 - TGTGCCAGCCGGCCCAAGGACAGGGCGGGCGCTGAAGCTTTCTTT CASRPKDRAGAEAFF
TRBJ1-5 TRBV6-2/TRBV6-3 TRBD1 - TGTGCCAGCAGTTACGTCCCACAGGGGCGGCAGCCCCAGCATTTT CASSYVPQGRQPQHF
TRBJ1-5 TRBV7-2 - few TGTGCCAGCAGCTTTCACCAGGGTTTAATTTTT CASSFHQGLIF
TRBJ1-5 TRBV6-6 TRBD1 - TGTGCCAGCACTGGATCGGACAGGCAATATAGCAATCAGCCCCAGCATTTT CASTGSDRQYSNQPQHF
TRBJ2-3 TRBV28 TRBD1 - TGTGCCAGCAGTTTTCCGGACAGGAGCACAGATACGCAGTATTTT CASSFPDRSTDTQYF
TRBJ2-5 TRBV3-1/TRBV3-2 - - TGTGCCAGCAGCCACCCATCAGAGACCCAGTACTTC CASSHPSETQYF
TRBJ1-1 TRBV30 - - TGTGCCTGGAGCCGTCTTCAGATGAACACTGAAGCTTTCTTT CAWSRLQMNTEAFF
TRBJ2-7 TRBV2 TRBD2 - TGTGCCAGCAGCCGAGGGTTGCTAGCGGGGGGAATCTACGAGCAGTACTTC CASSRGLLAGGIYEQYF
TRBJ1-2 TRBV5-4 - - TGTGCCAGCAGCTTAGGACAGGGCTACACCTTC CASSLGQGYTF
TRBJ1-2 TRBV12-3/TRBV12-4 - - TGTGCCAGCAGTTCCAGGGGTAACTATGGCTACACCTTC CASSSRGNYGYTF
TRBJ1-5 TRBV6-6 - - TGTGCCAGCAGTCACGTTACAGGCCCCAATCAGCCCCAGCATTTT CASSHVTGPNQPQHF
TRBJ2-3 TRBV11-1 - - TGTGCCAGCAGCTCTAAGGGGGACCTTTTCACAGATACGCAGTATTTT CASSSKGDLFTDTQYF